This entry lists 11 T cell receptor beta chains sequenced from one sample in a study of blood T cell repertoires in COVID-19. Data came from immunoSEQ multiplex PCR; TCRdb stores just in-frame clones and leaves some out. The repertoire has approximately 310,000 clones, roughly 89% of them found once; the top ten carry roughly 5%. Input material: PBMCs or T cells enriched from blood (not recorded which). The origin of the receptors is a man between 60 and 70 years old who had recovered from COVID-19.

This chain joins TRBV10-3 and TRBJ2-1, with 11 bases matching TRBD2. Germline V lookup: CDR1 ENHRY, CDR2 SYGVKD. Losses at the gene ends were 3 bases for V and 5 bases for J; bases not matched to a gene: 6. The CDR3 has 16 amino acids. CDR3: CAISDSSGRRNNEQFF. CDR3 in DNA: TGTGCCATCAGTGATTCTAGCGGGAGGAGAAACAATGAGCAGTTCTTC.

V usage is TRBV3-1 (or the pseudogene TRBV3-2) and J usage is TRBJ2-7; no definite D call. The V gene's germline CDR1 is LGHDT and CDR2 YNNKEL (reference sequence). The CDR3 runs to 15 residues. Trimming removed 7 bases at V and 4 bases at J, with 20 bases between. CDR3 residues: CASTPSLSTLYEQYF. DNA of the CDR3: TGTGCCAGCACCCCCAGTCTTTCAACCCTTTACGAGCAGTACTTC.

The chain links TRBV19 to TRBJ1-3, with unresolved D. With 7 bases removed from V and 4 bases from J, the gap between germline ends came to 5 bases. Germline V CDR1 and CDR2: LNHDA, SQIVND (reference sequence). There are 11 residues in the CDR3. The CDR3 DNA is TGTGCCAGTAACATCGGAAACACCATATATTTT. Translating it yields CASNIGNTIYF.

The chain combines TRBV2 with TRBJ1-3, with TRBD1 matching 8 bases. CDR3 length: 13 amino acids. V shed 6 bases and J 5 bases; nucleotides not matched to a gene: 3. Germline V gene lookup returns CDR1 SNHLY and CDR2 FYNNEI. The CDR3 DNA follows: TGTGCCAGCAGGCCAGGGGGCCGAAACACCATATATTTT. Amino acids: CASRPGGRNTIYF.

The chain uses TRBV4-2 and TRBJ2-5; 7 bases match TRBD1. V was clipped by 2 bases and J by 4 bases; unmatched bases: 19. In germline, CDR1 is LGHNA, CDR2 YNFKEQ. The CDR3 is made up of 19 amino acids. Here the CDR3 DNA reads TGTGCCAGCAGCCAACTCGTGACGGGGACAGCAGGAGCGGCAGAGACCCAGTACTTC. Translated, it gives CASSQLVTGTAGAAETQYF.

The table lists this clone with a count of one. V is TRBV11-1 and J is TRBJ2-1; tentatively, D is TRBD2 (6 bases). This CDR3 contains 13 residues. V shed 2 bases and J shed 7 bases, with 9 bases lying between them. The germline CDR1 and CDR2 sequences are SGHAT and FQDESV (reference sequence). The CDR3 region is CASSLRLENEQFF. For the CDR3, the DNA is TGTGCCAGCAGCTTAAGACTAGAGAATGAGCAGTTCTTC.

This clone has more than one count but fewer than ten. The genes are TRBV7-2 and TRBJ2-7; TRBD2 matches at 7 bases. Trimming at V came to 3 bases and at J to 7 bases, leaving 9 bases not matched to a gene. The germline V gene has CDR1 SGHTA and CDR2 FQGNSA. The CDR3 contains 14 residues. Written as DNA, the CDR3 is TGTGCCAGCAGCTTCAGGCGGGAGAGTGGGGAGCAGTACTTC. As protein: CASSFRRESGEQYF.

This chain links TRBV10-3 with TRBJ1-2; D is uncertain. This CDR3 is built from 11 residues. Trimming stripped 8 bases from V and 7 bases from J, with 11 bases between. Germline V gene lookup returns CDR1 ENHRY and CDR2 SYGVKD. The CDR3, as DNA: TGTGCCATCGGGAGAGGAGGTGGCTACACCTTC. Its protein is CAIGRGGGYTF.

The chain couples TRBV18 to TRBJ1-3; 9 positions match TRBD1. Germline V gene sequence: CDR1 KGHSH, CDR2 LQKENI. The CDR3 contains 19 residues. With 3 bases clipped from V and 2 bases from J, the junction kept 14 bases outside the gene matches. CDR3 coding DNA: TGTGCCAGCTCACCGTTCCAATTGACAGGGGGGAGTCCTGGAAACACCATATATTTT. This encodes CASSPFQLTGGSPGNTIYF.

This clone is a singleton in its sample. The rearrangement links TRBV7-9 to TRBJ1-1; no firm D call. Trimming stripped 2 bases from V and 4 bases from J, with 14 bases between. This CDR3 is built from 15 residues. Germline V lookup: CDR1 SEHNR, CDR2 FQNEAQ (reference sequence). The CDR3 nucleotides are TGTGCCAGCAGCTTATCCAATATTGGGAGCACTGAAGCTTTCTTT. It translates to CASSLSNIGSTEAFF.

The rearrangement links TRBV5-1 to TRBJ1-2, with a weak D call TRBD1 (6 bases). This CDR3 comprises 16 residues. The germline V gene encodes CDR1 SGHRS and CDR2 YFSETQ. V gave up 3 bases and J gave up 4 bases, with 19 bases separating them. CDR3: CASSSTPTGMSYGYTF. Here the CDR3 DNA reads TGCGCCAGCAGCTCCACCCCAACAGGGATGAGCTATGGCTACACCTTC.